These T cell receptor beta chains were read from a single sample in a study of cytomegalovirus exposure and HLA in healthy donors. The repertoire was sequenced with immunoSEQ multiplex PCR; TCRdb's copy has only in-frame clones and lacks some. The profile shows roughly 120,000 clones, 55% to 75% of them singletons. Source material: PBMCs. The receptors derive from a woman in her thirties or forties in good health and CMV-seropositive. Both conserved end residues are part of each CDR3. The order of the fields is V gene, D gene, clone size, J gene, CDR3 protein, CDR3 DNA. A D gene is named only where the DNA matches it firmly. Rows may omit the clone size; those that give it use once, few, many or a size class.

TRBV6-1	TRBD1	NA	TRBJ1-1	CASRAGGARTEAFF	TGTGCCAGCAGAGCAGGGGGCGCGAGGACTGAAGCTTTCTTT
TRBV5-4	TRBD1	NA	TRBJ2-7	CASSPDRGQTYEQYF	TGTGCCAGCAGCCCGGACAGGGGGCAAACCTACGAGCAGTACTTC
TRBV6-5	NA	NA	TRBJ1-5	CASSRGSNQPQHF	TGTGCCAGCAGTCGGGGTAGCAATCAGCCCCAGCATTTT
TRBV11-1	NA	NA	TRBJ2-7	CASSFSIQTYEQYF	TGTGCCAGCAGCTTTTCAATCCAGACCTACGAGCAGTACTTC
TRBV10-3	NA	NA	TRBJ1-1	CATCPADRLNTEAFF	TGTGCCACCTGCCCAGCGGACCGGTTAAACACTGAAGCTTTCTTT
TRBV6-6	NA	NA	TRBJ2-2	CASSFVTLNTGELFF	TGTGCCAGCAGCTTCGTGACTTTAAACACCGGGGAGCTGTTTTTT
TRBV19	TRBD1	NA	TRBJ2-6	CASSPSAGQGFSGANVLTF	TGTGCCAGTAGTCCCTCAGCGGGACAGGGGTTCTCAGGGGCCAACGTCCTGACTTTC
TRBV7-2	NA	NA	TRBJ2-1	CASRENAGTAHNEQFF	TGTGCCAGCAGGGAGAACGCGGGGACAGCCCACAATGAGCAGTTCTTC
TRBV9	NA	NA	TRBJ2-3	CASSGPSPDTQYF	TGTGCCAGCAGCGGGCCATCCCCAGATACGCAGTATTTT
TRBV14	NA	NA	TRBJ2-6	CASSPMRGGTGANVLTF	TGTGCCAGCAGCCCCATGCGGGGCGGTACTGGGGCCAACGTCCTGACTTTC
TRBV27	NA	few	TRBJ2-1	CASAGFPYNEQFF	TGTGCCAGCGCGGGTTTTCCCTACAATGAGCAGTTCTTC
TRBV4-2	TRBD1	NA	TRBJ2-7	CASSQAQGQGMYEQYF	TGTGCCAGCAGCCAAGCCCAGGGACAGGGAATGTACGAGCAGTACTTC
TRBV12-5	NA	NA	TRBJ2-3	CASEGLRGTDTQYF	TGTGCTAGTGAGGGACTCAGGGGCACAGATACGCAGTATTTT
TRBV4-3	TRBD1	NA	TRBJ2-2	CASSPRTGGHTGELFF	TGCGCCAGCAGCCCCCGGACAGGGGGCCACACCGGGGAGCTGTTTTTT
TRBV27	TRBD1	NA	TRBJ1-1	CASRSTGEAEAFF	TGTGCCAGCAGAAGCACAGGGGAGGCTGAAGCTTTCTTT
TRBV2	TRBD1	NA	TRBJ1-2	CASTPFWGSGQLNGYTF	TGTGCCAGCACTCCCTTCTGGGGATCGGGACAGCTTAACGGCTACACCTTC
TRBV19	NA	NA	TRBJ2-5	CASSMYQETQYF	TGTGCCAGTTCTATGTACCAAGAGACCCAGTACTTC
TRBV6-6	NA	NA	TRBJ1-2	CASSPSAGNYGYTF	TGTGCCAGCAGTCCTTCAGCGGGAAACTATGGCTACACCTTC
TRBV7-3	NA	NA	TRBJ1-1	CASSPGGRSEAFF	TGTGCCAGCAGCCCTGGAGGCCGGAGTGAAGCTTTCTTT
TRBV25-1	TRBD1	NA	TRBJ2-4	CASSDATGEAKNIQYF	TGTGCCAGCAGTGACGCGACAGGGGAGGCCAAAAACATTCAGTACTTC
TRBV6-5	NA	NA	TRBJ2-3	CASSRQVADTQYF	TGTGCCAGCAGTCGTCAGGTCGCAGATACGCAGTATTTT
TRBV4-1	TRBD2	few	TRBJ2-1	CASSAPPGLAVRSYNEQFF	TGCGCCAGCAGCGCCCCTCCGGGACTAGCGGTTCGTTCGTACAATGAGCAGTTCTTC
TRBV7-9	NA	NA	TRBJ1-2	CASSPPVLSSGYTF	TGTGCCAGCAGCCCTCCGGTCTTGTCCTCTGGCTACACCTTC
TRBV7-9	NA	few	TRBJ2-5	CASSLGRGAETQYF	TGTGCCAGCAGCTTAGGACGGGGGGCGGAGACCCAGTACTTC
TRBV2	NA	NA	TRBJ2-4	CASSVQTKNIQYF	TGTGCCAGCAGTGTCCAGACTAAAAACATTCAGTACTTC
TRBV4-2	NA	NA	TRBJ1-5	CASSQDQGRNQPQHF	TGTGCCAGCAGCCAAGATCAGGGTCGCAATCAGCCCCAGCATTTT
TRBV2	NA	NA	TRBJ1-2	CASSPLQASTYGYTF	TGTGCCAGCAGCCCTCTACAGGCGTCTACCTATGGCTACACCTTC
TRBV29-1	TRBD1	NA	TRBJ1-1	CSVGPWTGTFF	TGCAGCGTTGGCCCCTGGACAGGTACTTTCTTT
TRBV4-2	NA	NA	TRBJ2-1	CASSQDGPLLEDEQFF	TGTGCCAGCAGCCAAGATGGGCCTCTACTAGAGGATGAGCAGTTCTTC
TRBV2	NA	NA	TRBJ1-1	CASTLEENTEAFF	TGTGCCAGCACCCTTGAGGAGAACACTGAAGCTTTCTTT
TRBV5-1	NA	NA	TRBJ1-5	CASSLGDSANQPQHF	TGCGCCAGCAGCTTGGGAGACAGCGCCAATCAGCCCCAGCATTTT
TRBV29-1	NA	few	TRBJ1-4	CSGRTATTEKLFF	TGCAGCGGGCGGACAGCAACTACAGAAAAACTGTTTTTT
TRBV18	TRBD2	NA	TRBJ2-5	CASSSSGGQETQYF	TGTGCCAGCTCATCCTCGGGGGGCCAAGAGACCCAGTACTTC
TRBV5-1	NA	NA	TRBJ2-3	CASRTGSTDTQYF	TGCGCCAGCAGAACGGGGAGCACAGATACGCAGTATTTT
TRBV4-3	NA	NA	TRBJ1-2	CASSPGGTNYGYTF	TGCGCCAGCAGCCCCGGGGGTACTAACTATGGCTACACCTTC
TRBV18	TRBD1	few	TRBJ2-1	CASSPLDRVYEQFF	TGTGCCAGCTCACCCCTGGACAGGGTCTATGAGCAGTTCTTC
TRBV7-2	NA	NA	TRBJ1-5	CASRREPSGDQPQHF	TGTGCCAGCAGGAGGGAACCGTCGGGCGATCAGCCCCAGCATTTT
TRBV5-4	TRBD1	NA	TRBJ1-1	CASSYGQGSEAFF	TGTGCCAGCAGCTACGGACAGGGGTCTGAAGCTTTCTTT
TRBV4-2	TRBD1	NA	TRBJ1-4	CASSHGQGGEKLFF	TGTGCCAGCAGCCACGGACAGGGGGGTGAAAAACTGTTTTTT
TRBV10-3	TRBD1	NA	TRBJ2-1	CAISAVTGNNEQFF	TGTGCCATCAGTGCGGTGACAGGGAACAATGAGCAGTTCTTC
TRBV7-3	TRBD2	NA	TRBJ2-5	CASSLAGGLETQYF	TGTGCCAGCAGCTTAGCGGGGGGGTTGGAGACCCAGTACTTC
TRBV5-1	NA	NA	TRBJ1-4	CASRSATLGLNEKLFF	TGCGCCAGCAGGTCCGCTACCCTGGGGCTTAATGAAAAACTGTTTTTT
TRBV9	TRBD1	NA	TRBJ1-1	CASSPRQGGAEAFF	TGTGCCAGCAGCCCAAGACAGGGGGGCGCTGAAGCTTTCTTT
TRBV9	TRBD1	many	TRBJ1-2	CASSGWGQATANYGYTF	TGTGCCAGCAGCGGTTGGGGACAGGCGACAGCTAACTATGGCTACACCTTC
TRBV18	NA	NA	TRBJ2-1	CASSPGGTPDKQFF	TGTGCCAGCTCACCAGGAGGTACCCCGGATAAGCAGTTCTTC
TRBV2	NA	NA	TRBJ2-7	CASTSDGVQGHEQYF	TGTGCCAGCACAAGTGACGGGGTCCAGGGGCACGAGCAGTACTTC
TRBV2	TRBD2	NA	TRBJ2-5	CASSEGSGGARETQYF	TGTGCCAGCAGTGAGGGGAGCGGGGGGGCCCGGGAGACCCAGTACTTC
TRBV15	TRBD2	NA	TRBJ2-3	CATSREGTSGDTQYF	TGTGCCACCAGCAGAGAGGGGACTAGCGGTGATACGCAGTATTTT
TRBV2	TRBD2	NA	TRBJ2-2	CASSTSGGAFGELFF	TGTGCCAGCAGTACTAGCGGGGGGGCTTTCGGGGAGCTGTTTTTT
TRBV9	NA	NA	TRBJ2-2	CASSVLHSGELFF	TGTGCCAGCAGCGTCCTCCACTCCGGGGAGCTGTTTTTT
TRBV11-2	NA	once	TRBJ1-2	CASSPDTNYGYTF	TGTGCCAGCAGTCCGGACACGAACTATGGCTACACCTTC
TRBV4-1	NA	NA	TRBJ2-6	CASSQVAQGIPSGANVLTF	TGCGCCAGCAGCCAAGTAGCACAGGGAATTCCATCTGGGGCCAACGTCCTGACTTTC
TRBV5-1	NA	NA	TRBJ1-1	CASSHGIISSTEAFF	TGCGCCAGCAGCCACGGGATAATATCGAGCACTGAAGCTTTCTTT
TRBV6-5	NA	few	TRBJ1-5	CASNFPQPQHF	TGTGCCAGCAACTTTCCCCAGCCCCAGCATTTT
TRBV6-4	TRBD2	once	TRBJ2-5	CASASSDGGETQYF	TGTGCCAGCGCCTCTTCGGACGGGGGGGAGACCCAGTACTTC
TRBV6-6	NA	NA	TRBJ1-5	CASSYREPGSQPQHF	TGTGCCAGCAGTTATAGGGAGCCAGGTAGTCAGCCCCAGCATTTT
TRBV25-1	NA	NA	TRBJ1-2	CASSRDTFYGYTF	TGTGCCAGCAGCAGGGACACTTTCTATGGCTACACCTTC
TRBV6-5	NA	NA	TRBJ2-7	CASSYSGEESGYEQYF	TGTGCCAGCAGTTACTCGGGAGAGGAGAGCGGGTACGAGCAGTACTTC
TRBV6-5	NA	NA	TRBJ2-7	CASSLTHSSYEQYF	TGTGCCAGCAGTTTAACCCATAGCTCCTACGAGCAGTACTTC